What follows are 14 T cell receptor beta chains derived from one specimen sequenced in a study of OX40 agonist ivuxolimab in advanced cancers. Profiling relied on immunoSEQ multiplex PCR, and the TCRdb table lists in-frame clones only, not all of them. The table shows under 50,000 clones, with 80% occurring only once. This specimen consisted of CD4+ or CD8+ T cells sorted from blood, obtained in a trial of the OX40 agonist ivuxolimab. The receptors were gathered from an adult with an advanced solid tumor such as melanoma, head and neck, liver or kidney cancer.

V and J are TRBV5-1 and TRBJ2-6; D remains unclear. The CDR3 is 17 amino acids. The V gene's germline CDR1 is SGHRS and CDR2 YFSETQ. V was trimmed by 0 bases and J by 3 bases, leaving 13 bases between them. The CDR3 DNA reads TGCGCCAGCAGCTTGGCAGCGCTCGGGTATGGGGCCAACGTCCTGACTTTC. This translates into CASSLAALGYGANVLTF.

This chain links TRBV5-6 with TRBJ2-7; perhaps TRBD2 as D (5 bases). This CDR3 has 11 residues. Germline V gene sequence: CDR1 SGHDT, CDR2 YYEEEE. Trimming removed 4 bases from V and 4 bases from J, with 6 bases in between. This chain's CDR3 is CASSREYEQYF. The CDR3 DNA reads TGTGCCAGCAGCCGGGAATACGAGCAGTACTTC.

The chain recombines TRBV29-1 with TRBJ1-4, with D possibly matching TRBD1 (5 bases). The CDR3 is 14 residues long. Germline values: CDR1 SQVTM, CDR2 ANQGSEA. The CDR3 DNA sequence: TGCAGTGCTAAGAGAGGGGCAACTAATGAAAAACTGTTTTTT. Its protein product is CSAKRGATNEKLFF. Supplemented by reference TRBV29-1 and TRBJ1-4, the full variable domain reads SAVISQKPSRDICQRGTSLTIQCQVDSQVTMMFWYRQQPGQSLTLIATANQGSEATYESGFVIDKFPISRPNLTFSTLTVSNMSPEDSSIYLCSAKRGATNEKLFFGSGTQLSVL.

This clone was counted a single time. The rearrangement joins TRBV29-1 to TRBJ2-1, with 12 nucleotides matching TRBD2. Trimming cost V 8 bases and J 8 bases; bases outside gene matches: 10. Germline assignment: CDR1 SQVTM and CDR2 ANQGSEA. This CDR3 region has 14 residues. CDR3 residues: CSFGTSGPWDEQFF. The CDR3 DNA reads TGCAGCTTCGGGACTAGCGGGCCTTGGGATGAGCAGTTCTTC.

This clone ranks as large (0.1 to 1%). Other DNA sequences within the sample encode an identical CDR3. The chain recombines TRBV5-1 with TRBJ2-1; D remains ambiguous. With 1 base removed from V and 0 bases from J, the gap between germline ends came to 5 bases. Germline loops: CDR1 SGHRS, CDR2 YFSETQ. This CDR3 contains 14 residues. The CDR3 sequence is CASSLQSSYNEQFF. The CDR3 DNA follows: TGCGCCAGCAGCTTGCAGAGCTCCTACAATGAGCAGTTCTTC.

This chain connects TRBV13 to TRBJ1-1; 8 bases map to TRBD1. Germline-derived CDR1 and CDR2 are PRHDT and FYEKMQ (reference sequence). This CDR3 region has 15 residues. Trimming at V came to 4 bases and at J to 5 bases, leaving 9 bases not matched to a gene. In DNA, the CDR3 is TGTGCCAGCAGCTACAGGGGGGCTGCAAGGACTGAAGCTTTCTTT. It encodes CASSYRGAARTEAFF.

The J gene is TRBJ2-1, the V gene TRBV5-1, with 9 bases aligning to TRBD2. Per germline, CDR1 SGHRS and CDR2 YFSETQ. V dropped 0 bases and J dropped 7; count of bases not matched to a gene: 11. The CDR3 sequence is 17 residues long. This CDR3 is CASSLGGLAGSWNEQFF. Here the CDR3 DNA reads TGCGCCAGCAGCTTGGGCGGGCTAGCGGGGTCATGGAATGAGCAGTTCTTC. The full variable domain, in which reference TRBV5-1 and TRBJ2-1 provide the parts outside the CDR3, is KAGVTQTPRYLIKTRGQQVTLSCSPISGHRSVSWYQQTPGQGLQFLFEYFSETQRNKGNFPGRFSGRQFSNSRSEMNVSTLELGDSALYLCASSLGGLAGSWNEQFFGPGTRLTVL.

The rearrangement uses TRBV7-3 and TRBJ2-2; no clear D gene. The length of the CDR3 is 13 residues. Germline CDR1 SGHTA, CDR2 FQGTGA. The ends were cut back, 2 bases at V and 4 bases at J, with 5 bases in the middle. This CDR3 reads CASSLFGTGELFF. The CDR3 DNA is TGTGCCAGCAGCTTATTTGGCACCGGGGAGCTGTTTTTT.

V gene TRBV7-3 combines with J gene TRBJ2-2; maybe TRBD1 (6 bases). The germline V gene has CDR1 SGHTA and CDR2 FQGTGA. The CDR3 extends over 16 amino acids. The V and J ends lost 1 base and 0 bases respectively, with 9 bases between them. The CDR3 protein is CASSLMGTTNTGELFF. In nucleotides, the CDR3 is TGTGCCAGCAGCTTAATGGGGACAACGAACACCGGGGAGCTGTTTTTT. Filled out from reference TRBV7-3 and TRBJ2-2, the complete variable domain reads GAGVSQTPSNKVTEKGKYVELRCDPISGHTALYWYRQSLGQGPEFLIYFQGTGAADDSGLPNDRFFAVRPEGSVSTLKIQRTERGDSAVYLCASSLMGTTNTGELFFGEGSRLTVL.

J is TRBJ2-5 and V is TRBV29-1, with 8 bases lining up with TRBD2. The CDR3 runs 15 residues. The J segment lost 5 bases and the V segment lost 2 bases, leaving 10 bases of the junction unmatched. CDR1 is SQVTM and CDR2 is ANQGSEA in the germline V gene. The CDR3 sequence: CSVEKAGDGMETQYF. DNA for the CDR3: TGCAGCGTTGAAAAAGCGGGAGATGGTATGGAGACCCAGTACTTC.

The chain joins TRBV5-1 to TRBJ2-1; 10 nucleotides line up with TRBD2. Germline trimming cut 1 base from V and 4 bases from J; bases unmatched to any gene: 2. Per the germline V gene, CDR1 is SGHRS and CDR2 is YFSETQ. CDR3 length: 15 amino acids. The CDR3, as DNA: TGCGCCAGCAGCTTGACTAGCGGGGATTACAATGAGCAGTTCTTC. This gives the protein CASSLTSGDYNEQFF.

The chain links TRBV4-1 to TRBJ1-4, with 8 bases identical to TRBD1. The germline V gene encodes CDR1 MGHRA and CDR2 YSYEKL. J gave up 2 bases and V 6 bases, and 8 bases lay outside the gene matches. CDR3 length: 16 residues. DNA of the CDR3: TGCGCCAGCAGACCTACAGGGGGATCTACTAATGAAAAACTGTTTTTT. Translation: CASRPTGGSTNEKLFF.

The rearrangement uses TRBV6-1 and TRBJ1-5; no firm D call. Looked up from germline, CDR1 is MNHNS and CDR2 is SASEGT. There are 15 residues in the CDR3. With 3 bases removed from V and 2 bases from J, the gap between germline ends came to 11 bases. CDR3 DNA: TGTGCCAGCAGTGATGAAGGGTCGGGCAATCAGCCCCAGCATTTT. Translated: CASSDEGSGNQPQHF.

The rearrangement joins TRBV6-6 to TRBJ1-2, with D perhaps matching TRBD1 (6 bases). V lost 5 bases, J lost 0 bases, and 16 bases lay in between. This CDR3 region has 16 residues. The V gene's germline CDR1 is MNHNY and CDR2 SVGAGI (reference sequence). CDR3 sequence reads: CASSRKGDGANYGYTF. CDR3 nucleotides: TGTGCCAGCAGTAGGAAGGGGGACGGGGCTAACTATGGCTACACCTTC.